Each of the 18 T cell receptor beta chains below was sequenced from the same sample in a study of blood T cell repertoires in COVID-19. The data were produced by immunoSEQ multiplex PCR, yet TCRdb's version contains in-frame clones alone and is incomplete. The sample records roughly 330,000 clones, 87% being singletons. Sequenced input: PBMCs or T cells enriched from blood (not recorded which). Source of these receptors: a woman aged 30 to 39 who had recovered from COVID-19.

This chain joins TRBV18 and TRBJ1-6; D is uncertain. Germline CDR1 reads KGHSH; CDR2 reads LQKENI. The CDR3 is 12 residues long. V was clipped by 2 bases and J by 14 bases, with 10 bases between them. The CDR3 sequence: CASSPMGEALHF. DNA of the CDR3: TGTGCCAGCTCACCAATGGGAGAGGCCCTCCACTTT.

The CDR3 DNA is TGTGCCAGCAGCCTGAAGCAGGGCGCAGGTGCCCTCGATGAGCAGTTCTTC. Protein sequence: CASSLKQGAGALDEQFF. V is TRBV5-6 and J is TRBJ2-1; possibly TRBD1 for D (5 bases). The CDR3 is 17 residues long. Trimming removed 4 bases from V and 8 bases from J, with 25 bases in between. CDR1 is SGHDT, CDR2 YYEEEE, per germline.

The chain is built from TRBV30 and TRBJ1-6; 9 nucleotides line up with TRBD1. CDR3 length: 14 amino acids. Trimming removed 2 bases from V and 8 bases from J; junction bases left unmatched: 4. CDR1 and CDR2 (germline): GTSNPN, SVGIG (reference sequence). The CDR3 reads CAWSWGQGHSPLHF. The CDR3 region has the DNA TGTGCCTGGAGTTGGGGACAGGGACATTCACCCCTCCACTTT.

The rearrangement joins TRBV27 to TRBJ1-2; 8 nucleotides line up with TRBD1. The CDR3 covers 18 residues. The V and J ends lost 5 bases and 5 bases, in that order; junction bases with no gene match: 19. CDR1 is MNHEY and CDR2 is SMNVEV in the germline V gene (reference sequence). The CDR3 sequence: CASSPWTGPALTNYGYTF. The CDR3 DNA is TGTGCCAGCAGTCCCTGGACAGGGCCGGCCCTGACCAATTATGGCTACACCTTC.

The rearrangement uses TRBV27 and TRBJ1-3; D not resolved. The CDR3 is 15 residues long. The germline V gene encodes CDR1 MNHEY and CDR2 SMNVEV (reference sequence). Trimming stripped 5 bases from V and 4 bases from J, with 15 bases between. This chain's CDR3 is CASSITRDSGNTIYF. The DNA of the CDR3 is TGTGCCAGCAGTATCACGAGGGATTCAGGAAACACCATATATTTT.

The chain uses TRBV10-3 and TRBJ2-3, with TRBD1 matching over 7 bases. With V trimmed by 9 bases and J by 3 bases, 12 bases remained unmatched. This CDR3 is built from 15 residues. Germline V gene data show CDR1 as ENHRY and CDR2 as SYGVKD. CDR3 bases: TGTGCCATTTCGGAGGAAGGGGGCGCAACAGATACGCAGTATTTT. Its translation: CAISEEGGATDTQYF.

V gene TRBV4-2 combines with J gene TRBJ2-7; D possibly corresponds to TRBD2 (7 bases). V shed 0 bases and J shed 0 bases, with 12 bases lying between them. CDR1 LGHNA and CDR2 YNFKEQ come from the germline V gene. The CDR3 extends over 16 amino acids. CDR3 nucleotides: TGTGCCAGCAGCCAAGATCTTGGGGGGGCCTCCTACGAGCAGTACTTC. Protein product: CASSQDLGGASYEQYF.

The chain uses TRBV6-6 and TRBJ2-5; 9 positions match TRBD1. The germline CDR1 and CDR2 sequences are MNHNY and SVGAGI (reference sequence). This CDR3 spans 12 amino acids. The DNA for the CDR3 is TGTGGCGTGGGGGACAGGGAAGAGACCCAGTACTTC. Its protein is CGVGDREETQYF.

This chain connects TRBV3-1 (or the pseudogene TRBV3-2) to TRBJ1-4, with 7 bases aligning to TRBD1. V dropped 1 base and J dropped 13; count of bases not matched to a gene: 15. The CDR3 consists of 16 residues. The germline CDR1 and CDR2 sequences are LGHDT and YNNKEL (reference sequence). CDR3 DNA: TGTGCCAGCAGCCAAGGAGACAGGGCGGATTTAAGAGGACTGTTTTTT. As protein: CASSQGDRADLRGLFF.

V gene TRBV27 combines with J gene TRBJ1-2; D gene ambiguous. The CDR3 length is 14 residues. V lost 4 bases and J lost 5, with 14 bases in between. The V gene's germline CDR1 is MNHEY and CDR2 SMNVEV (reference sequence). The CDR3 nucleotides read TGTGCCAGCAGTTATCAAGGCGGGTCGTATGGCTACACCTTC. This gives the protein CASSYQGGSYGYTF.

V and J are TRBV6-2 or TRBV6-3 and TRBJ2-5; TRBD1 agrees at 7 bases. Looked up from germline, CDR1 is MNHEY and CDR2 is SVGEGT. This CDR3 is 15 amino acids long. Losses at the gene ends were 6 bases for V and 0 bases for J; bases not matched to a gene: 7. CDR3 sequence: CASSPDRTYQETQYF. In DNA, the CDR3 is TGTGCCAGCAGCCCGGACAGGACGTACCAAGAGACCCAGTACTTC.

The chain uses TRBV6-6 and TRBJ2-2; TRBD1 is a possible D gene (5 bases). V was clipped by 8 bases and J by 6 bases, with 13 bases between them. CDR1 is MNHNY, CDR2 SVGAGI, per germline (reference sequence). The CDR3 consists of 13 residues. In DNA, the CDR3 is TGTGCCAGCTTAGGGGTTGGCTCCGGGGAGCTGTTTTTT. It encodes CASLGVGSGELFF.

This clone was detected once. Compared with germline, one end of the junction differs, possibly owing to a read error. CDR3 nucleotide sequence: TGTGCCAGCACTCCTTCGAAACGTGGGAGTGCACACTTC. This translates into CASTPSKRGSAHF. J is TRBJ1-2 and V is TRBV12-3 or TRBV12-4; D gene uncertain. CDR3 length: 13 amino acids.

The chain couples TRBV21-1 to TRBJ2-1; the table calls TRBD2, which could not be checked here. TRBV21-1 is reported as a pseudogene. This CDR3 has 14 residues. The CDR3, as DNA: TGTGCCAGCAGCGATTGGCGGGCATGCAATGAGCAGTTCTTC. Its protein product is CASSDWRACNEQFF.

The chain links TRBV3-1 (or the pseudogene TRBV3-2) to TRBJ1-6; D might be TRBD1 (5 bases). V lost 6 bases and J lost 7, with 16 bases in between. This CDR3 has 15 amino acids. CDR1 LGHDT and CDR2 YNNKEL come from the germline V gene (reference sequence). The CDR3 DNA reads TGTGCCAGCAGGAAAGGGGCGGTACCAAATTCACCCCTCCACTTT. Its protein is CASRKGAVPNSPLHF.

This chain connects TRBV5-1 to TRBJ1-6, with 7 bases matching TRBD1. The germline V gene encodes CDR1 SGHRS and CDR2 YFSETQ. Germline trimming cut 2 bases from V and 13 bases from J; bases unmatched to any gene: 12. The CDR3 is 15 amino acids. This CDR3 reads CASSLFTGAEGPLHF. DNA for the CDR3: TGCGCCAGCAGCTTATTTACAGGGGCCGAAGGTCCCCTCCACTTT.

This sequence joins TRBV3-1 (or the pseudogene TRBV3-2) and TRBJ1-2; D not certain. CDR3 size: 15 residues. The germline CDR1 and CDR2 sequences are LGHDT and YNNKEL (reference sequence). Trimming left V 1 base short and J 2 bases short, with 11 bases between. The CDR3 loop is CASSQVGLDNYGYTF. CDR3 nucleotide sequence: TGTGCCAGCAGCCAAGTTGGGCTTGACAACTATGGCTACACCTTC.

This clone occurred a few times. The gene calls are TRBV2 and TRBJ1-2; maybe TRBD1 (5 bases). CDR3 length: 13 residues. The V and J ends lost 6 bases and 5 bases respectively, with 13 bases between them. Germline assignment: CDR1 SNHLY and CDR2 FYNNEI. The CDR3, as DNA: TGTGCCAGCAGGGGGTCCCCAGGGTATGGCTACACCTTC. Amino acids: CASRGSPGYGYTF.